The 9 T cell receptor beta chains given below trace back to one sample, sequenced in a study of T cells after yellow fever vaccination. TCRdb re-called the 5' RACE reads through MiXCR, storing one row per CDR3 protein. Of fewer than 350,000 distinct CDR3 sequences in the sample, 8% to 10% were seen once. Sequencing used PBMCs, obtained on the day of the first yellow fever vaccination. These receptors were taken from a young man who received the YFV17D yellow fever vaccine.

In its sample, this clonotype was seen a few times. The CDR3 region is CASSPATSGGKNEQFF. CDR3 nucleotide sequence: TGTGCCAGCTCACCGGCAACTAGCGGGGGAAAGAATGAGCAGTTCTTC. The rearrangement links TRBV18 to TRBJ2-1; 11 bases line up with TRBD2. The CDR3 has 16 residues. V gave up 3 bases and J gave up 7 bases; unmatched junction bases: 8. The germline V gene encodes CDR1 KGHSH and CDR2 LQKENI.

This clonotype was picked up a small number of times. The CDR3 loop is CASSEGQGRQPQHF. The DNA of the CDR3 is TGTGCCAGCAGTGAGGGACAGGGGCGTCAGCCCCAGCATTTT. The chain joins TRBV2 to TRBJ1-5; 10 bases match TRBD1. CDR3 length: 14 residues. The germline CDR1 and CDR2 sequences are SNHLY and FYNNEI. J was trimmed by 6 bases and V by 3 bases; bases with no gene match: 2.

The chain employs TRBV27 and TRBJ2-7; 8 positions agree with TRBD1. CDR1 is MNHEY and CDR2 is SMNVEV in the germline V gene (reference sequence). The CDR3 loop spans 17 amino acids. Losses at the gene ends were 5 bases for V and 2 bases for J; bases not matched to a gene: 14. Here the CDR3 DNA reads TGTGCCAGCAGTCGCGTCCTCCAGGGGGCGGCCCCCTACGAGCAGTACTTC. Protein: CASSRVLQGAAPYEQYF.

The table lists this clonotype with a few counts. The chain recombines TRBV5-1 with TRBJ1-2; TRBD1 agrees at 9 bases. The CDR3 length is 14 residues. The germline V gene has CDR1 SGHRS and CDR2 YFSETQ. The V gene end was trimmed by 0 bases and the J gene end by 8 bases; junction bases not matched to a gene: 5. CDR3 nucleotide sequence: TGCGCCAGCAGCTTGGCCCGGACAGGGGACGGCTACACCTTC. Its protein is CASSLARTGDGYTF.

The chain joins TRBV29-1 to TRBJ1-2, with 7 bases identical to TRBD1. The J segment lost 0 bases and the V segment lost 4 bases, leaving 11 bases of the junction unmatched. The CDR3 covers 16 residues. Germline loops: CDR1 SQVTM, CDR2 ANQGSEA. In DNA form, the CDR3 reads TGCAGCGTTGGAGGGGCCAGGGGGAGACCTAACTATGGCTACACCTTC. Translation gives CSVGGARGRPNYGYTF.

Many counts were recorded for this clonotype. The V gene is TRBV5-1, the J gene TRBJ2-3, with 9 bases identical to TRBD1. Germline trimming cut 0 bases from V and 5 bases from J; bases unmatched to any gene: 4. Germline CDR1 and CDR2: SGHRS and YFSETQ. The CDR3 is 15 amino acids. CDR3 loop: CASSLGDREGDTQYF. CDR3 coding DNA: TGCGCCAGCAGCTTGGGGGACAGGGAAGGAGATACGCAGTATTTT.

The rearrangement links TRBV5-4 to TRBJ2-3, with TRBD2 identical over 15 bases. The CDR3 is 16 residues long. V trimming: 3 bases; J trimming: 10 bases; junction bases outside the gene matches: 9. Germline loops: CDR1 SGHNT, CDR2 YYREEE (reference sequence). This CDR3 is CASSSRTSGGAFPQYF. Written as DNA, the CDR3 is TGTGCCAGCAGCTCTCGGACTAGCGGGGGGGCCTTCCCGCAGTATTTT. Filled out from reference TRBV5-4 and TRBJ2-3, the complete variable domain reads ETGVTQSPTHLIKTRGQQVTLRCSSQSGHNTVSWYQQALGQGPQFIFQYYREEENGRGNFPPRFSGLQFPNYSSELNVNALELDDSALYLCASSSRTSGGAFPQYFGPGTRLTVL.

This clonotype was counted between two and nine times. The V call is TRBV9, the J call TRBJ1-2; 9 bases line up with TRBD1. Germline CDR1 and CDR2: SGDLS and YYNGEE. The CDR3 has 15 residues. V trimming: 3 bases; J trimming: 4 bases; junction bases outside the gene matches: 7. The CDR3 spells CASSAGTGMFYGYTF. As DNA, the CDR3 is TGTGCCAGCAGCGCCGGGACAGGGATGTTCTATGGCTACACCTTC.

This clonotype was counted a few times. The chain employs TRBV30 and TRBJ2-3; TRBD2 matches at 7 bases. The CDR3 sequence is 16 residues long. In germline, CDR1 is GTSNPN, CDR2 SVGIG (reference sequence). The V and J ends lost 1 base and 2 bases, in that order; junction bases with no gene match: 9. CDR3 protein: CAWSESARGITDTQYF. Written as DNA, the CDR3 is TGTGCCTGGAGTGAATCAGCGCGGGGGATCACAGATACGCAGTATTTT.